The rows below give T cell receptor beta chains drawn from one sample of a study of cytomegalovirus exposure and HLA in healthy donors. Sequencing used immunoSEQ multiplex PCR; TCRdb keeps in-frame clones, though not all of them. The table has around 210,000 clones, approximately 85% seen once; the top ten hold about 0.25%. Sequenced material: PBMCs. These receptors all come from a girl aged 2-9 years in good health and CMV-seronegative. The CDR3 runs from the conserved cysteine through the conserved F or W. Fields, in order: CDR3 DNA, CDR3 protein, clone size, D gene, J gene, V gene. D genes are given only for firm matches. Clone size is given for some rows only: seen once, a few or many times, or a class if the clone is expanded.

TGTGCCAGCAGCCCTCGCCCCGGGACAGGGCTAGAAAAACTGTTTTTT,CASSPRPGTGLEKLFF,once,TRBD1,TRBJ1-4,TRBV5-4
TGTGCCAGTAGCCAAGGGGGGGGATCCAATCAGCCCCAGCATTTT,CASSQGGGSNQPQHF,NA,NA,TRBJ1-5,TRBV19
TGTGCCAGCAGCTTATTCGGGGGAGGCTTTGCAACTAATGAAAAACTGTTTTTT,CASSLFGGGFATNEKLFF,once,NA,TRBJ1-4,TRBV5-6
TGTGCCAGTAGTAACCCCAGGGGGATGGACTATGGCTACACCTTC,CASSNPRGMDYGYTF,NA,TRBD1,TRBJ1-2,TRBV19
TGTGCCAGCAGCTTAGTTAGCAACACTGAAGCTTTCTTT,CASSLVSNTEAFF,NA,NA,TRBJ1-1,TRBV11-3
TGTGCCAGTAGTGTCCGGGACAGCGGCTCCTACGAGCAGTACTTC,CASSVRDSGSYEQYF,NA,TRBD1,TRBJ2-7,TRBV19
TGTGCCAGCAGCTTGTCGGGCGGGAGGACCCGGCGCGAGCAGTACTTC,CASSLSGGRTRREQYF,NA,TRBD2,TRBJ2-7,TRBV5-6
TGTGCCAGCAGCTTCCGGGGTGAAAAACTGTTTTTT,CASSFRGEKLFF,NA,NA,TRBJ1-4,TRBV7-9
TGTGCCAGCAGTCCTACAGGGGGGGGCACTGAAGCTTTCTTT,CASSPTGGGTEAFF,NA,TRBD1,TRBJ1-1,TRBV6-1
TGTGCCAGCAGACCCTCAGGGTCAGGTGAAAAACTGTTTTTT,CASRPSGSGEKLFF,once,NA,TRBJ1-4,TRBV25-1
TGTGCCAGCAGTTCAAGGGAGCGCAATGAGCAGTTCTTC,CASSSRERNEQFF,NA,NA,TRBJ2-1,TRBV27
TGTGCCAGCAGTTACCTGGGACAGGGGAAAGCCGGGGAGCTGTTTTTT,CASSYLGQGKAGELFF,NA,TRBD1,TRBJ2-2,TRBV6-5
TGCGCCAGCAGCTTGGGGGCAGCCATGCAAGAGACCCAGTACTTC,CASSLGAAMQETQYF,NA,NA,TRBJ2-5,TRBV5-1
TGCGCCAGCAGCTTGGTTCGGGGGGGGCTAGGAGAGACCCAGTACTTC,CASSLVRGGLGETQYF,once,TRBD2,TRBJ2-5,TRBV5-1
TGCGCCAGCAGCTTGGCCGGGACAGGGGACACCGGGGAGCTGTTTTTT,CASSLAGTGDTGELFF,few,TRBD1,TRBJ2-2,TRBV5-1
TGCGCCAGCAGCAAGGGGGGGCCGTTGGTCTTTGAGCAGTTCTTC,CASSKGGPLVFEQFF,NA,NA,TRBJ2-1,TRBV5-1
TGCGCCAGCAGCTTGAGTCGGGAGTCGACCGGGGAGCTGTTTTTT,CASSLSRESTGELFF,NA,NA,TRBJ2-2,TRBV5-1
TGTGCCAGCAGCTTAGTTGGACTAAGCTACGAGCAGTACTTC,CASSLVGLSYEQYF,NA,NA,TRBJ2-7,TRBV7-9
TGTGCCAGCAGCTTAGGACAGGGGACGGATACGCAGTATTTT,CASSLGQGTDTQYF,NA,TRBD1,TRBJ2-3,TRBV7-9
TGTGCCAGCAGCTTGAGCCCTCCACCGATCTACGAGCAGTACTTC,CASSLSPPPIYEQYF,once,NA,TRBJ2-7,TRBV5-6
TGTGCCAGCAGCCAAGGGGGACTAGCGGGCTTCCCCAGGGTCCAAGAGACCCAGTACTTC,CASSQGGLAGFPRVQETQYF,NA,TRBD2,TRBJ2-5,TRBV14
TGTGCCAGCAGCTTGTTTTGGACTATCTACGAGCAGTACTTC,CASSLFWTIYEQYF,few,NA,TRBJ2-7,TRBV5-8
TGTGCCAGCAGACAGGGGGCGGGGGGCGAGCAGTACTTC,CASRQGAGGEQYF,NA,NA,TRBJ2-7,TRBV6-5
TGTGCCAGTAAGACAGGGTCGAACACCGGGGAGCTGTTTTTT,CASKTGSNTGELFF,NA,TRBD1,TRBJ2-2,TRBV9
TGTGCCAGCAGCTTAGCGCGAAGGCTAGCGGACTACAATGAGCAGTTCTTC,CASSLARRLADYNEQFF,NA,TRBD2,TRBJ2-1,TRBV7-2
TGTGCCAGCAGTGTTACGTTAGGGTCGAGACTAGCGGGAACCTACGAGCAGTACTTC,CASSVTLGSRLAGTYEQYF,NA,TRBD2,TRBJ2-7,TRBV6-1
TGTGCCAGCAGTGAAGCCGGGACTCTTTTGAGTGAGCAGTTCTTC,CASSEAGTLLSEQFF,NA,NA,TRBJ2-1,TRBV2
TGCAGGGCAGGACAGTATGGCTACACCTTC,CRAGQYGYTF,NA,NA,TRBJ1-2,TRBV20-1
TGCGCCAGCAGTGACCACAGGGGGGTGTACACTGAAGCTTTCTTT,CASSDHRGVYTEAFF,few,TRBD1,TRBJ1-1,TRBV10-2
TGCGCCAGCAGCCTGGACGGGAATCAGCCCCAGCATTTT,CASSLDGNQPQHF,NA,NA,TRBJ1-5,TRBV5-1
TGTGCCACCTCCTCCCTGGGACAGCTGGTTACTGAAGCTTTCTTT,CATSSLGQLVTEAFF,NA,TRBD1,TRBJ1-1,TRBV2
TGTGCCAGTAGTATAGATCTGACAGGGCCTCGTTCACCCCTCCACTTT,CASSIDLTGPRSPLHF,once,TRBD1,TRBJ1-6,TRBV19
TGTGCCAGTAGTAAGAGCCGTATGAACACTGAAGCTTTCTTT,CASSKSRMNTEAFF,few,NA,TRBJ1-1,TRBV19
TGCGCCAGCAGCTCCACATCCCCTAGCGGACCCCACGAGCAGTACTTC,CASSSTSPSGPHEQYF,NA,TRBD2,TRBJ2-7,TRBV5-1
TGTGCCAGCAGCTTGGAAGCGGGGGCCCCCTACGAGCAGTACTTC,CASSLEAGAPYEQYF,NA,TRBD2,TRBJ2-7,TRBV5-4
TGTGCCAGCAGCGCGGGAGCCTACAATGAGCAGTTCTTC,CASSAGAYNEQFF,NA,TRBD2,TRBJ2-1,TRBV6-5
TGTGCCAGCTCAGATGGAGACGGATCCTACGAGCAGTACTTC,CASSDGDGSYEQYF,NA,NA,TRBJ2-7,TRBV18
TGTGCCAGTAGAGAAACCGGGGGGACTAAAAGGGAAAAACTGTTTTTT,CASRETGGTKREKLFF,NA,NA,TRBJ1-4,TRBV19
TGTGCCAGCAGCTTAGGGGGGCTGAACACTGAAGCTTTCTTT,CASSLGGLNTEAFF,NA,NA,TRBJ1-1,TRBV7-6
TGTGCCAGCAGCACGTTACAGGGGGCTGGGGCCAACGTCCTGACTTTC,CASSTLQGAGANVLTF,NA,TRBD1,TRBJ2-6,TRBV11-1
TGCGCCAGCAGCCAAGACATTATAGGACGGCAGGGGGCAACCGGGGAGCTGTTTTTT,CASSQDIIGRQGATGELFF,NA,TRBD1,TRBJ2-2,TRBV4-1
TGCGCCAGCGCAAGACAGGATGAGCAGTTCTTC,CASARQDEQFF,NA,NA,TRBJ2-1,TRBV5-1
TGCGCCAGCAGCCACGTACGGGGTCCCCAGGAGACCCAGTACTTC,CASSHVRGPQETQYF,NA,NA,TRBJ2-5,TRBV4-1
TGTGCCAGCATCGGGAGGGCTAGCGGGAGTCCAGATACGCAGTATTTT,CASIGRASGSPDTQYF,NA,TRBD2,TRBJ2-3,TRBV2
TGCGCCAGCAGCTTAGAGCGGGGGCAAACCTACAATGAGCAGTTCTTC,CASSLERGQTYNEQFF,NA,TRBD2,TRBJ2-1,TRBV5-1
TGTGCCAGCAGTAGGACTGATTACGAGCAGTACTTC,CASSRTDYEQYF,NA,NA,TRBJ2-7,TRBV2
TGTGCCAGCAGCTCTCCCGGGACAGCGGGCTACGAGCAGTACTTC,CASSSPGTAGYEQYF,NA,NA,TRBJ2-7,TRBV5-4
TGTGCCAGCAGCTTAGCGGGGGGGCACAATGAGCAGTTCTTC,CASSLAGGHNEQFF,few,TRBD2,TRBJ2-1,TRBV7-3
TGCGCCAGCAGCTTGGGGGACAGGGAGATTGAAGGATGGAGTCAGCCCCAGCATTTT,CASSLGDREIEGWSQPQHF,NA,TRBD1,TRBJ1-5,TRBV5-1
TGTGCCAGTAGTAACAGGAGGGCCTATACCGGGGAGCTGTTTTTT,CASSNRRAYTGELFF,NA,NA,TRBJ2-2,TRBV19
TGTTCCAGCAGCGGTAGCGGGGGGGCAGGTGAGCAGTTCTTC,CSSSGSGGAGEQFF,NA,TRBD2,TRBJ2-1,TRBV7-9
TGTGCCAGCAGCTTAAGGGCTAGCGGGTACTACGAGCAGTACTTC,CASSLRASGYYEQYF,once,TRBD2,TRBJ2-7,TRBV7-2